Listed here are 14 T cell receptor beta chains from one sample, sequenced in a study of T cell changes during pregnancy in multiple sclerosis. Measured with immunoSEQ multiplex PCR; TCRdb has only the in-frame clones, and not every one. The sample holds 40,000 to 45,000 clones, roughly nine tenths seen once. The source material was CD4+ T cells from peripheral blood mononuclear cells, sampled in the first trimester of pregnancy. These receptors were taken from a female donor with multiple sclerosis, enrolled in a pregnancy study.

This sequence joins TRBV4-3 and TRBJ2-7; the match to TRBD1 covers 7 bases. Losses at the gene ends were 0 bases for V and 3 bases for J; bases not matched to a gene: 5. This CDR3 has 15 amino acids. Germline V gene lookup returns CDR1 LGHNA and CDR2 YSLEER. Here the CDR3 reads CASSQDPDRVYEQYF. The CDR3 DNA sequence: TGCGCCAGCAGCCAAGATCCTGACAGGGTCTACGAGCAGTACTTC.

The V call is TRBV27, the J call TRBJ2-5; D ambiguous. The CDR3 is made up of 16 amino acids. V lost 1 base, J lost 1 base, and 13 bases lay in between. CDR1 and CDR2 from the germline V gene are MNHEY and SMNVEV (reference sequence). The DNA for the CDR3 is TGTGCCAGCAGTTTATGGGCAGGCCATGCCCAAGAGACCCAGTACTTC. As protein: CASSLWAGHAQETQYF.

The V and J genes are TRBV9 and TRBJ2-5, with unresolved D. The CDR3 loop spans 13 amino acids. The germline V and J ends were trimmed by 0 bases and 7 bases, with 10 bases remaining between them. From germline, CDR1 is SGDLS and CDR2 YYNGEE. The CDR3 protein is CASSVAPVRTQYF. The CDR3 bases are TGTGCCAGCAGCGTAGCCCCAGTTCGGACCCAGTACTTC.

The CDR3 region is CASSLTARASGAPYVEQYF. CDR3 nucleotide sequence: TGTGCCAGCAGCTTAACCGCGAGGGCTAGCGGGGCTCCGTACGTCGAGCAGTACTTC. The chain employs TRBV7-2 and TRBJ2-7, with 9 bases that match TRBD2. Germline CDR1 reads SGHTA; CDR2 reads FQGNSA. With 2 bases clipped from V and 6 bases from J, the junction kept 20 bases outside the gene matches. CDR3 size: 19 residues.

The count of this clone is one. The CDR3 bases are TGTGCCAGCAGTTTGGGAGGAGGGGGCAACGGCAATCAGCCCCAGCATTTT. It encodes CASSLGGGGNGNQPQHF. V and J are TRBV28 and TRBJ1-5; 7 bases line up with TRBD1. The germline gives CDR1 MDHEN, CDR2 SYDVKM. There are 17 residues in the CDR3. The junction had 10 bases not matched to a gene; V was cut back by 3 bases and J by 2 bases. The full variable domain, completed using reference TRBV28 and TRBJ1-5, is DVKVTQSSRYLVKRTGEKVFLECVQDMDHENMFWYRQDPGLGLRLIYFSYDVKMKEKGDIPEGYSVSREKKERFSLILESASTNQTSMYLCASSLGGGGNGNQPQHFGDGTRLSIL.

This clone turned up a few times. Other nucleotide sequences from this sample produce the same CDR3. The chain recombines TRBV19 with TRBJ2-7, with 11 bases aligning to TRBD2. V lost 1 base and J lost 2; bases outside the gene matches: 1. This CDR3 has 15 amino acids. Germline values: CDR1 LNHDA, CDR2 SQIVND (reference sequence). This chain's CDR3 is CASSIGLAGTYEQYF. CDR3 DNA: TGTGCCAGTAGTATAGGACTAGCGGGAACCTACGAGCAGTACTTC.

The gene calls are TRBV7-6 and TRBJ2-7; 11 bases align to TRBD2. The V segment lost 8 bases and the J segment 5 bases; nucleotides outside the gene matches: 14. The V gene's germline CDR1 is SGHVS and CDR2 FNYEAQ. There are 16 residues in the CDR3. The CDR3 protein is CASGPGIAGGSDEQYF. CDR3 DNA: TGTGCCAGCGGCCCGGGGATAGCGGGAGGGAGCGACGAGCAGTACTTC.

The chain carries TRBV2 and TRBJ1-1, with 7 bases aligning to TRBD1. From germline, CDR1 is SNHLY and CDR2 FYNNEI. The CDR3 runs to 14 residues. The trim removed 1 base at V and 5 bases at J, leaving 4 bases unmatched. Here the CDR3 DNA reads TGTGCCAGCAGTGAAGAGGGGGCGCGAACTGAAGCTTTCTTT. The encoded protein is CASSEEGARTEAFF. The full variable domain, with the rest looked up from reference TRBV2 and TRBJ1-1, is EPEVTQTPSHQVTQMGQEVILRCVPISNHLYFYWYRQILGQKVEFLVSFYNNEISEKSEIFDDQFSVERPDGSNFTLKIRSTKLEDSAMYFCASSEEGARTEAFFGQGTRLTVV.

This rearrangement joins TRBV5-1 to TRBJ1-1; D remains unclear. Trimming took 3 bases from V and 1 from J, leaving 13 bases between them. The CDR3 totals 15 residues. Germline V gene data show CDR1 as SGHRS and CDR2 as YFSETQ. The CDR3 is CASSSQTPQNTEAFF. In DNA, the CDR3 is TGCGCCAGCAGCTCCCAGACACCCCAGAACACTGAAGCTTTCTTT.

The rearrangement links TRBV27 to TRBJ2-6; 10 bases map to TRBD1. This CDR3 spans 17 amino acids. The germline V gene has CDR1 MNHEY and CDR2 SMNVEV (reference sequence). V lost 7 bases to trimming and J lost 0 bases; unmatched junction nucleotides: 6. CDR3 DNA sequence: TGTGCCAGCACCCTCGGGACAGGGGTCTCTGGGGCCAACGTCCTGACTTTC. Its translation is CASTLGTGVSGANVLTF.

V usage is TRBV29-1 and J usage is TRBJ2-3; 12 nucleotides align to TRBD2. Germline CDR1 reads SQVTM; CDR2 reads ANQGSEA. The V and J ends lost 6 bases and 6 bases, in that order; junction bases with no gene match: 10. The CDR3 sequence is 15 residues long. In DNA form, the CDR3 reads TGCAGCGTCAGTCTAGCGGGAGGGTTTTCGGATACGCAGTATTTT. Translating gives CSVSLAGGFSDTQYF.

This chain links TRBV19 with TRBJ1-2, with 11 nucleotides matching TRBD1. The V and J ends lost 0 bases and 6 bases, in that order; junction bases with no gene match: 9. The CDR3 contains 17 residues. Germline V gene sequence: CDR1 LNHDA, CDR2 SQIVND (reference sequence). CDR3: CASSIDGQGALRNGYTF. The CDR3 DNA sequence: TGTGCCAGTAGTATAGATGGACAGGGGGCGCTCAGAAATGGCTACACCTTC.

The CDR3 bases are TGTGCCAGCAGTTACTCGAAAGCGGCGGGGGGAGAGACCCAGTACTTC. Translation: CASSYSKAAGGETQYF. The genes are TRBV6-5 and TRBJ2-5; 8 bases align to TRBD2. Germline-derived CDR1 and CDR2 are MNHEY and SVGAGI. The CDR3 spans 16 residues. Unmatched junction bases numbered 7, after V lost 0 bases and J lost 4 bases.

CDR3 amino acids: CASSLAGSGNTIYF. CDR3 in DNA: TGCGCCAGCAGCTTGGCGGGATCCGGAAACACCATATATTTT. The V gene is TRBV5-1, the J gene TRBJ1-3, with D hard to call. This CDR3 region has 14 residues. V gave up 0 bases and J gave up 4 bases, with 8 bases separating them. The germline gives CDR1 SGHRS, CDR2 YFSETQ.